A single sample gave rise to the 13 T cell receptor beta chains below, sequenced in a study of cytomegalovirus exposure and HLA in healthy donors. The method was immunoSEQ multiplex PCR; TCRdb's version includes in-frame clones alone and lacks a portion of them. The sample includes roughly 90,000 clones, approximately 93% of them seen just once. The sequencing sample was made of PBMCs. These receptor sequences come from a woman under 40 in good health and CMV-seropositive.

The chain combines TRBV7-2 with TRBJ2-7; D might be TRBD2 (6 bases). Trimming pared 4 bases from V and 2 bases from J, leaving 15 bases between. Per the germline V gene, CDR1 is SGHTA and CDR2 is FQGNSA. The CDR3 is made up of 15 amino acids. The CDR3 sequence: CASSSQAGKAYEQYF. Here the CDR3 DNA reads TGTGCCAGCAGCTCCCAAGCGGGTAAGGCCTACGAGCAGTACTTC.

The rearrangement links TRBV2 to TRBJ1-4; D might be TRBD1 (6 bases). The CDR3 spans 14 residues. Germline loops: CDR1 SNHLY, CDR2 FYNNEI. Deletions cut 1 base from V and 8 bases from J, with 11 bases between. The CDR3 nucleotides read TGTGCCAGCAGTGAAGACAGGGTCAAGGAAAAACTGTTTTTT. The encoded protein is CASSEDRVKEKLFF.

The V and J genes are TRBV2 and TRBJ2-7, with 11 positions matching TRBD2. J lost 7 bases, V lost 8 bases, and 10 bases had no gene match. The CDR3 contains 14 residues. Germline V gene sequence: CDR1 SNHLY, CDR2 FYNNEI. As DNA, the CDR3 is TGTGCCAGCCTGGGTCTAGCGGGAGGAGGGGAGCAGTACTTC. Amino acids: CASLGLAGGGEQYF.

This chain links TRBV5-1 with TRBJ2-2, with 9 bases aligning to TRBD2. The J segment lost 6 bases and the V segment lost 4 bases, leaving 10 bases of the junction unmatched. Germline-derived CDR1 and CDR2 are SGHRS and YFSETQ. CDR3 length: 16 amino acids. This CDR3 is CASSISGTSRPGELFF. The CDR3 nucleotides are TGCGCCAGCAGCATCTCCGGGACTAGCAGGCCCGGGGAGCTGTTTTTT. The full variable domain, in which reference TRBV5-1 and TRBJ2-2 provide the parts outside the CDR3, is KAGVTQTPRYLIKTRGQQVTLSCSPISGHRSVSWYQQTPGQGLQFLFEYFSETQRNKGNFPGRFSGRQFSNSRSEMNVSTLELGDSALYLCASSISGTSRPGELFFGEGSRLTVL.

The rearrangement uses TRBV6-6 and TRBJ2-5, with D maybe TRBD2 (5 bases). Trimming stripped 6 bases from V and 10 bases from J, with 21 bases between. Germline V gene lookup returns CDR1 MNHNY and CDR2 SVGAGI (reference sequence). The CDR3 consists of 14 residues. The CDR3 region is CASSPQSGFGGQYF. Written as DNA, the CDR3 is TGTGCCAGCAGCCCTCAGTCGGGATTTGGAGGCCAGTACTTC.

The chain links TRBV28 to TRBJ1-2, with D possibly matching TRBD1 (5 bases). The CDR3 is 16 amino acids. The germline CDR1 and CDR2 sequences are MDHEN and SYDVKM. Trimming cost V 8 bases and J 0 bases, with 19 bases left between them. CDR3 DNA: TGTGCCAGCCGGGCTATAACAGGAGAAGCTAACTATGGCTACACCTTC. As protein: CASRAITGEANYGYTF.

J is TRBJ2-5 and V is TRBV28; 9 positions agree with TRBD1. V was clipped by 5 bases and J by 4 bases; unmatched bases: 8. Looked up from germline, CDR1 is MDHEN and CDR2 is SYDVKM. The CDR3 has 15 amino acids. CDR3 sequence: CASSRTGGIGETQYF. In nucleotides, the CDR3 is TGTGCCAGCAGTCGAACAGGGGGCATTGGAGAGACCCAGTACTTC.

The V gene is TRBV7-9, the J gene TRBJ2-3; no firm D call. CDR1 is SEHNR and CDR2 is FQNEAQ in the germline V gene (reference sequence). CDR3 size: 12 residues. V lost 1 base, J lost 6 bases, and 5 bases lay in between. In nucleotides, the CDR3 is TGTGCCAGCAGCTTAGTTCCGGATACGCAGTATTTT. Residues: CASSLVPDTQYF. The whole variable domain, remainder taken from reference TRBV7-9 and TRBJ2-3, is DTGVSQNPRHKITKRGQNVTFRCDPISEHNRLYWYRQTLGQGPEFLTYFQNEAQLEKSRLLSDRFSAERPKGSFSTLEIQRTEQGDSAMYLCASSLVPDTQYFGPGTRLTVL.

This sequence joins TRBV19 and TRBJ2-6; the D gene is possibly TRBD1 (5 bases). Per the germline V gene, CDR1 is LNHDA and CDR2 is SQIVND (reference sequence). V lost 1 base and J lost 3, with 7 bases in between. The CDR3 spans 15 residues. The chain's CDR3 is CASSIGGFGANVLTF. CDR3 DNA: TGTGCCAGTAGTATAGGGGGCTTTGGGGCCAACGTCCTGACTTTC.

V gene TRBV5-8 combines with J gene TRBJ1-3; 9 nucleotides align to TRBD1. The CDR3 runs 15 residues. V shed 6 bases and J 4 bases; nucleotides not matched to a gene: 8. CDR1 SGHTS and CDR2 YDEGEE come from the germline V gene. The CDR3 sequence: CASTEQGARGNTIYF. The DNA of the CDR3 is TGTGCCAGCACCGAACAGGGGGCACGAGGAAACACCATATATTTT.

Here the CDR3 reads CASTNIQGSSYEQYF. CDR3 sequence (DNA): TGTGCCAGCACTAATATACAGGGGTCCTCCTACGAGCAGTACTTC. The V call is TRBV28, the J call TRBJ2-7; TRBD1 matches at 7 bases. The germline V gene has CDR1 MDHEN and CDR2 SYDVKM. CDR3 length: 15 residues. The trim removed 7 bases at V and 0 bases at J, leaving 9 bases unmatched.

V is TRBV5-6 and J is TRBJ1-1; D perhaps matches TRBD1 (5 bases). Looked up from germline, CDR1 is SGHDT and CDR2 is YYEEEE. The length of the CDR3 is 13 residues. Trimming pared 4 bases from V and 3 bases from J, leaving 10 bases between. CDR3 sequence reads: CASSRRGHTEAFF. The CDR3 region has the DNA TGTGCCAGCAGCCGGAGGGGTCACACTGAAGCTTTCTTT.

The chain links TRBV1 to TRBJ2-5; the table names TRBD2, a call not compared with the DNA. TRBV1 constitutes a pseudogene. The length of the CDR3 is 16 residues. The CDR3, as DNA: TGCACCAGCAGCCAATATTCTACTAGCGGCCAAGAGACCCAGTACTTC. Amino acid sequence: CTSSQYSTSGQETQYF.